Listed here are 21 T cell receptor beta chains from one sample, sequenced in a study of CD8 T cells in ankylosing spondylitis. TCRdb itself ran the 5' RACE reads through MiXCR, one entry per CDR3 protein. The sample gives 350,000 or so distinct CDR3 sequences, 11% of which show up once; 9.1% is in the top ten. The sequenced sample was blood, either unsorted or a sorted T cell fraction (not recorded which). Receptors originate from a female donor with ankylosing spondylitis or in good health (not recorded which).

This clonotype showed up many times. The rearrangement joins TRBV5-1 to TRBJ2-7, with D perhaps being TRBD1 or TRBD2 (5 bases each). Trimming stripped 4 bases from V and 5 bases from J, with 16 bases between. The CDR3 spans 14 residues. Per the germline V gene, CDR1 is SGHRS and CDR2 is YFSETQ. CDR3 coding DNA: TGCGCCAGCAGCCAACCCAGGAGAGGGGACGAGCAGTACTTC. Residues: CASSQPRRGDEQYF.

This clonotype was seen at least ten times. The chain uses TRBV3-1 and TRBJ2-1; 9 bases match TRBD2. The ends lost 1 base at V and 0 bases at J; junction bases unmatched: 4. This CDR3 is 17 amino acids long. Germline lookup yields CDR1 LGHDT and CDR2 YNNKEL (reference sequence). CDR3 nucleotides: TGTGCCAGCAGCCAAGTGTGGCGGGGGGGCTCCTACAATGAGCAGTTCTTC. Translating gives CASSQVWRGGSYNEQFF.

This clonotype was counted at least ten times. V and J are TRBV20-1 and TRBJ2-7; 10 nucleotides match TRBD1. This CDR3 has 16 amino acids. Germline CDR1 DFQATT, CDR2 SNEGSKA (reference sequence). With V trimmed by 0 bases and J by 3 bases, 8 bases remained unmatched. The CDR3 loop is CSARDPHRDRGYEQYF. CDR3 in DNA: TGCAGTGCTAGAGATCCTCACCGGGACAGGGGCTACGAGCAGTACTTC.

This clonotype occurred many times. This chain joins TRBV9 and TRBJ1-6, with TRBD1 identical over 10 bases. Germline CDR1 is SGDLS and CDR2 is YYNGEE. Losses at the gene ends were 4 bases for V and 5 bases for J; bases not matched to a gene: 6. The CDR3 is 16 amino acids. The CDR3 DNA reads TGTGCCAGCAGCCCTGGGGGACAGGGGAATAATTCACCCCTCCACTTT. Its translation: CASSPGGQGNNSPLHF.

This clonotype showed up many times. The chain recombines TRBV6-1 with TRBJ2-2; TRBD2 matches at 12 bases. Germline loops: CDR1 MNHNS, CDR2 SASEGT. Trimming took 7 bases from V and 0 from J; bases not matched to a gene: 6. The CDR3 spans 17 residues. The CDR3 sequence is CASTSTSGGANTGELFF. In DNA form, the CDR3 reads TGTGCCAGCACCTCGACTAGCGGGGGCGCGAACACCGGGGAGCTGTTTTTT.

The chain has TRBV3-1 and TRBJ1-4, with D unclear. The length of the CDR3 is 13 residues. Trimming took 0 bases from V and 10 from J, leaving 9 bases between them. Germline V lookup: CDR1 LGHDT, CDR2 YNNKEL (reference sequence). The CDR3 region is CASSQDQGRKLFF. CDR3 nucleotide sequence: TGTGCCAGCAGCCAAGATCAAGGTCGAAAACTGTTTTTT.

This clonotype was picked up many times. The chain has TRBV20-1 and TRBJ1-4; tentative D call: TRBD1 (5 bases). Trimming took off 6 bases at V and 8 bases at J, with 16 bases between the two ends. The germline CDR1 and CDR2 sequences are DFQATT and SNEGSKA (reference sequence). CDR3 length: 13 amino acids. The DNA for the CDR3 is TGCAGTGCCAGACGGCAGGGACCCGAAAAACTGTTTTTT. Its protein is CSARRQGPEKLFF.

This clonotype was picked up many times. The chain carries TRBV20-1 and TRBJ1-4, with D tentatively TRBD1 (6 bases). The CDR3 totals 13 residues. V gave up 5 bases and J gave up 11 bases, with 18 bases separating them. Germline CDR1 is DFQATT and CDR2 is SNEGSKA (reference sequence). CDR3 bases: TGCAGTGCTTCCCGGGAGGGGGTGGATAAACTGTTTTTT. Its protein is CSASREGVDKLFF.

This clonotype was counted many times. An end of the junction differs from the germline gene, which may be a read error. The genes are TRBV7-7 and TRBJ2-1; 8 bases map to TRBD1. From germline, CDR1 is SSHAT and CDR2 FNYEAQ (reference sequence). The CDR3 runs to 15 residues. DNA for the CDR3: TGTGCTAGCAGCAAATACCGGGACAGGAACAATGAGCAGTTCTTC. As protein: CASSKYRDRNNEQFF.

In its sample, this clonotype was seen a few times. The chain combines TRBV14 with TRBJ2-5, with 7 bases fitting TRBD1. In germline, CDR1 is SGHDN, CDR2 FVKESK. Trimming at V came to 4 bases and at J to 7 bases, leaving 3 bases not matched to a gene. CDR3 size: 12 residues. The CDR3 DNA sequence: TGTGCCAGCAGCCGAGGGGACAGGACCCAGTACTTC. This codes for CASSRGDRTQYF.

A word on this clonotype: Just one base apart from a much larger clone, this may be a read error. V usage is TRBV27 and J usage is TRBJ2-7; TRBD1 is a possible D gene (5 bases). V lost 5 bases and J lost 3, with 14 bases in between. Looked up from germline, CDR1 is MNHEY and CDR2 is SMNVEV (reference sequence). The CDR3 extends over 14 amino acids. CDR3 residues: CASSTTWGFYEQYF. The CDR3 DNA reads TGTGCCAGCAGTACCACCTGGGGCTTCTACGAGCAGTACTTC.

This clonotype showed up just a few times. The chain has TRBV20-1 and TRBJ2-7; 9 bases line up with TRBD2. V shed 6 bases and J 5 bases; nucleotides not matched to a gene: 5. Looked up from germline, CDR1 is DFQATT and CDR2 is SNEGSKA (reference sequence). The CDR3 runs 12 residues. CDR3 bases: TGCAGTGCCGCTAGCGGGGTCAACGAGCAGTACTTC. It translates to CSAASGVNEQYF.

This clonotype was detected ten times or more. The gene calls are TRBV12-3 or TRBV12-4 and TRBJ2-7, with 7 bases matching TRBD1. This CDR3 is built from 15 residues. J lost 3 bases, V lost 6 bases, and 11 bases had no gene match. For the CDR3, the DNA is TGTGCCAGCAGCTCGGACAGGCCTTTTTACTACGAGCAGTACTTC. This encodes CASSSDRPFYYEQYF.

This clonotype has ten or more counts. V is TRBV5-1 and J is TRBJ2-1, with a possible D match to TRBD2 (5 bases). CDR3 size: 18 residues. With 2 bases removed from V and 7 bases from J, the gap between germline ends came to 25 bases. In germline, CDR1 is SGHRS, CDR2 YFSETQ. CDR3 sequence reads: CASSFAGPTVGQRNEQFF. For the CDR3, the DNA is TGCGCCAGCAGCTTTGCGGGTCCAACGGTGGGTCAGAGAAATGAGCAGTTCTTC.

For this clonotype: A read error may be the cause here, since a much bigger clone is one base away. The chain combines TRBV20-1 with TRBJ2-1, with 11 bases lining up with TRBD2. The CDR3 length is 18 residues. CDR1 and CDR2 (germline): DFQATT, SNEGSKA (reference sequence). The CDR3 coding sequence is TGCTGTGCTAGAGTCCTAGCGGGGGGCCTAAGCTCCTACAATGAGCAGTTCTTC. It yields the protein CCARVLAGGLSSYNEQFF.

This clonotype was counted a few times. The chain has TRBV28 and TRBJ2-7; D gene unclear. CDR1 MDHEN and CDR2 SYDVKM come from the germline V gene. The CDR3 runs to 14 residues. The V and J ends lost 2 bases and 9 bases respectively, with 17 bases between them. CDR3 region: CASSLPAPPAAQYF. In DNA form, the CDR3 reads TGTGCCAGCAGTTTACCAGCCCCCCCAGCAGCGCAGTACTTC.

The J gene is TRBJ2-1, the V gene TRBV15; D might be TRBD2 (6 bases). Looked up from germline, CDR1 is LNHNV and CDR2 is YYDKDF (reference sequence). This CDR3 comprises 13 residues. The CDR3 here is CAVLGGSYNEQFF. The CDR3 DNA follows: TGTGCTGTCTTGGGGGGCTCCTACAATGAGCAGTTCTTC.

This clonotype was found many times. J is TRBJ2-1 and V is TRBV18; the D gene is possibly TRBD2 (7 bases). The germline V gene has CDR1 KGHSH and CDR2 LQKENI. The CDR3 sequence is 15 residues long. Trimming shortened V by 3 bases and J by 7 bases, and 16 bases separated the two germline ends. The CDR3 sequence: CASSPPQGRGNEQFF. CDR3 DNA: TGTGCCAGCTCACCGCCCCAGGGGAGGGGGAATGAGCAGTTCTTC.

This clonotype was recorded at least ten times. For the CDR3, the DNA is TGTGCCATCAGATTTACACGGGGGCAGAGAGGGGGCTACACCTTC. Translation gives CAIRFTRGQRGGYTF. The chain uses TRBV10-3 and TRBJ1-2; a possible D gene is TRBD1 (6 bases). The V end was cut by 6 bases, the J end by 8 bases, with 22 bases between. This CDR3 region has 15 residues. From germline, CDR1 is ENHRY and CDR2 SYGVKD.

This clonotype was found a few times. The chain joins TRBV5-1 to TRBJ2-7; 9 nucleotides match TRBD2. This CDR3 comprises 17 residues. With V trimmed by 0 bases and J by 2 bases, 9 bases remained unmatched. Germline-derived CDR1 and CDR2 are SGHRS and YFSETQ. The CDR3 DNA sequence: TGCGCCAGCAGCTTGGCCTGGGCTAGCGGGGCCACCTACGAGCAGTACTTC. It yields the protein CASSLAWASGATYEQYF.

The CDR3 DNA is TGTGCCAGCAACCTAAGAGGGACTAGCCTTAGCACAGATACGCAGTATTTT. This codes for CASNLRGTSLSTDTQYF. The chain combines TRBV28 with TRBJ2-3; 9 positions agree with TRBD2. The J segment lost 0 bases and the V segment lost 7 bases, leaving 11 bases of the junction unmatched. CDR3 size: 17 residues. Germline V gene lookup returns CDR1 MDHEN and CDR2 SYDVKM. Supplemented by reference TRBV28 and TRBJ2-3, the full variable domain reads DVKVTQSSRYLVKRTGEKVFLECVQDMDHENMFWYRQDPGLGLRLIYFSYDVKMKEKGDIPEGYSVSREKKERFSLILESASTNQTSMYLCASNLRGTSLSTDTQYFGPGTRLTVL.